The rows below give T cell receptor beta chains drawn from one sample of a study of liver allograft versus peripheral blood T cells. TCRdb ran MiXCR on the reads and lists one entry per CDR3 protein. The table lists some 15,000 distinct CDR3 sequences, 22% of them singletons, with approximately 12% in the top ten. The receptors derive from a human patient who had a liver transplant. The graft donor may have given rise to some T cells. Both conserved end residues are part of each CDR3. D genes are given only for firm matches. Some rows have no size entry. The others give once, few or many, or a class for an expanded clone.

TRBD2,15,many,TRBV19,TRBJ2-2,TGTGCCAGTAGTGTCCTAGCGGGATACACCGGGGAGCTGTTTTTT,CASSVLAGYTGELFF
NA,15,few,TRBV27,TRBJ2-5,TGTGCCAGCAGTTTTCTAAGGTCTCCAGGGGAGACCCAGTACTTC,CASSFLRSPGETQYF
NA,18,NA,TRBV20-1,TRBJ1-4,TGCAGTGCTAGAACGATAATAGGGCAGATCTCAACTAATGAAAAACTGTTTTTT,CSARTIIGQISTNEKLFF
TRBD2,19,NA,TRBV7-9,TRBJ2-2,TGTGCCAGCAGCCCCATACCGGGACTAGCGGGAGGGGGCACCGGGGAGCTGTTTTTT,CASSPIPGLAGGGTGELFF
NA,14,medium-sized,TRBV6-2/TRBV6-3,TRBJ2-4,TGTGCCAGCAGAACAGGCCCCGCCAAAAACATTCAGTACTTC,CASRTGPAKNIQYF
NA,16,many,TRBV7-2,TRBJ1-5,TGTGCCAGCACCCCCAATGGCAGGGCGGCAATGGAGCCCCAGCATTTT,CASTPNGRAAMEPQHF
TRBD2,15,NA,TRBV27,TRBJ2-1,TGTGCCAGCAGTTTCGGGACTAGGGGATACAATGAGCAGTTCTTC,CASSFGTRGYNEQFF
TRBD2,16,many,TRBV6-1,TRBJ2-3,TGTGCCAGCAGTGATCAAAGCGGGGGGGTTAGAGATACGCAGTATTTT,CASSDQSGGVRDTQYF
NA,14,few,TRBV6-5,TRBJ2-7,TGTGCCAGCAGGCCACGGGGGTCCTCCTACGAGCAGTACTTC,CASRPRGSSYEQYF
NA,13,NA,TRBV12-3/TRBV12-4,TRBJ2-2,TGTGCCAGCAGTTTAGGACCCGCCGGGGAGCTGTTTTTT,CASSLGPAGELFF
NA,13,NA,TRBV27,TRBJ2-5,TGTGCCAGCAGTTTTCGGGCCGAAGAGACCCAGTACTTC,CASSFRAEETQYF
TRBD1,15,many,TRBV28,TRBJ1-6,TGTGCCACCCACGGTATGAGACAGGGGCATTCACCCCTCCACTTT,CATHGMRQGHSPLHF
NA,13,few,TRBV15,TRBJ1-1,TGTGCCACCAGCGTCGCAGAGAACACTGAAGCTTTCTTT,CATSVAENTEAFF
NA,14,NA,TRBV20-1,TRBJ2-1,TGCAGTGCTAGCAGGGGAGGTCGGCACAATGAGCAGTTCTTC,CSASRGGRHNEQFF
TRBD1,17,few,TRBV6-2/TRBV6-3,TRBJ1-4,TGTGCCAGCAGTTACGGAGGACAGGGACTCGCAGATGAAAAACTGTTTTTT,CASSYGGQGLADEKLFF
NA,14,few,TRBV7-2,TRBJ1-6,TGTGCCAGCAGTTCCCGTGGGTCGATCTCACCCCTCCACTTT,CASSSRGSISPLHF
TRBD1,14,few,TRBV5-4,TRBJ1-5,TGTGCCAGCAGCTCCCAGGGGGTCGGTCAGCCCCAGCATTTT,CASSSQGVGQPQHF
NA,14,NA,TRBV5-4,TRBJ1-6,TGTGCCAGCGCCGCGGCCCCTAGTAATTCACCCCTCCACTTT,CASAAAPSNSPLHF
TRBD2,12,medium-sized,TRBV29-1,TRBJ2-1,TGCAGCGGTAGCGGGAGGTGGGATGAGCAGTTCTTC,CSGSGRWDEQFF
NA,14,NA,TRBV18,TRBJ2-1,TGTACCAGCTCAAGCCCAGGAGGTCGTAATGAGCAGTTCTTC,CTSSSPGGRNEQFF
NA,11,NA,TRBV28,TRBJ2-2,TGTGCCAGCGGGAGGACAGGGGAGCTGTTTTTT,CASGRTGELFF
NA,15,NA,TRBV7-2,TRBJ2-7,TGTGCCAGCAGCTTAGTAGGCAGGATGTCCTACGAGCAGTACTTC,CASSLVGRMSYEQYF
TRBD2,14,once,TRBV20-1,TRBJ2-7,TGCAGTGCTGGAAGACTAGCGGGTTCCTACGAGCAGTACTTC,CSAGRLAGSYEQYF
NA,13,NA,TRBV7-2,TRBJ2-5,TGTGCCAGCAGCGCTAGTACCCTGGAGACCCAGTACTTC,CASSASTLETQYF
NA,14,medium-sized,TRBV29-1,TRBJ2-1,TGCAGCGTTGAAAGTGGGACCTCCTACAATGAGCAGTTCTTC,CSVESGTSYNEQFF
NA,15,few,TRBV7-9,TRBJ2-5,TGTGCCAGCAGCTTTTCCCCCAACCCGGGAGAGACCCAGTACTTC,CASSFSPNPGETQYF
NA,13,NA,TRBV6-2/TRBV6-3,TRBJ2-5,TGTGCCAGCCGGACGAGCAGGGAAAAGACCCAGTACTTC,CASRTSREKTQYF